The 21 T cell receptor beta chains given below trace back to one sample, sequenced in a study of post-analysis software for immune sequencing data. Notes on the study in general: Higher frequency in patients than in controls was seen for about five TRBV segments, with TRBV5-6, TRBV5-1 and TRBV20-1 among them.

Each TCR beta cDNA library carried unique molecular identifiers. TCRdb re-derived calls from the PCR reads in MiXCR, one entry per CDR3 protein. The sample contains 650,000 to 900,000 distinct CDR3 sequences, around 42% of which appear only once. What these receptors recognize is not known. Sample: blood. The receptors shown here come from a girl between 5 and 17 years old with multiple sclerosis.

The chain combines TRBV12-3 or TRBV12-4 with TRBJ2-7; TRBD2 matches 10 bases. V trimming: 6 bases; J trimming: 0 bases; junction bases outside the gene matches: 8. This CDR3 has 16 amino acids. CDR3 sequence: CASRDTSGINSYEQYF. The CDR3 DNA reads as TGTGCCAGCAGAGATACTAGCGGGATTAACTCCTACGAGCAGTACTTC.

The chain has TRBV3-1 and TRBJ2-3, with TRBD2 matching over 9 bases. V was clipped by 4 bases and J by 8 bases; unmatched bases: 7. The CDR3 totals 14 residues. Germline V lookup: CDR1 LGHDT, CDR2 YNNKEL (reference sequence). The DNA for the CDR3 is TGTGCCAGCAGCCCCGGGACTAGCATCGGTACGCAGTATTTT. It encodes CASSPGTSIGTQYF.

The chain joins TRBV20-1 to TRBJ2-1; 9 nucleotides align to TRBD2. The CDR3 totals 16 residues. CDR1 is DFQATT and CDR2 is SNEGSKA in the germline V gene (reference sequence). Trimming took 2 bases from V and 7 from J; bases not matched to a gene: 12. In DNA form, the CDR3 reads TGCAGTGCTAGAAAGGTAGCGGGAGTAAAGAAGAATGAGCAGTTCTTC. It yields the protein CSARKVAGVKKNEQFF.

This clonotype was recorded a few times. The CDR3, as DNA: TGCAGTGCCAACGTAGGGAGCAATCAGCCCCAGCATTTT. It encodes CSANVGSNQPQHF. This chain connects TRBV20-1 to TRBJ1-5; D call uncertain. V lost 6 bases to trimming and J lost 1 base, with 10 bases between them. Germline-derived CDR1 and CDR2 are DFQATT and SNEGSKA (reference sequence). The CDR3 covers 13 residues.

The CDR3 region is CSADGTDQNTDEQFF. Here the CDR3 DNA reads TGCAGTGCTGACGGGACAGACCAAAATACGGATGAGCAGTTCTTC. This chain links TRBV20-1 with TRBJ2-1; 7 bases agree with TRBD1. The length of the CDR3 is 15 residues. The V gene end was trimmed by 5 bases and the J gene end by 8 bases; junction bases not matched to a gene: 15. Germline assignment: CDR1 DFQATT and CDR2 SNEGSKA (reference sequence).

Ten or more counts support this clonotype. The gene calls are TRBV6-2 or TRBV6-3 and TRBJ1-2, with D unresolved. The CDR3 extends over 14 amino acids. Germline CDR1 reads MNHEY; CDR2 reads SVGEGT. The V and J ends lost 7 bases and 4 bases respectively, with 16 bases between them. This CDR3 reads CASTDAGSAYGYTF. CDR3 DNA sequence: TGTGCCAGCACCGACGCGGGATCGGCCTATGGCTACACCTTC.

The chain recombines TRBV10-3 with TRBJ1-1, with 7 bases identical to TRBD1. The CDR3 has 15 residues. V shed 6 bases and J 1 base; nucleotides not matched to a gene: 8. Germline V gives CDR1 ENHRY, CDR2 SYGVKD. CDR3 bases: TGTGCCATCAGGGACAGGCGGTCGTCGAACACTGAAGCTTTCTTT. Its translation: CAIRDRRSSNTEAFF.

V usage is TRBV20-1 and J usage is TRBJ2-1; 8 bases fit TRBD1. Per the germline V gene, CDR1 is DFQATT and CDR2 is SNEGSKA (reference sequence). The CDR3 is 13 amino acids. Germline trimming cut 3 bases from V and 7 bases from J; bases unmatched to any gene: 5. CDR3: CSARDRVTNEQFF. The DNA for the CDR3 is TGCAGTGCTAGGGACAGGGTGACGAATGAGCAGTTCTTC.

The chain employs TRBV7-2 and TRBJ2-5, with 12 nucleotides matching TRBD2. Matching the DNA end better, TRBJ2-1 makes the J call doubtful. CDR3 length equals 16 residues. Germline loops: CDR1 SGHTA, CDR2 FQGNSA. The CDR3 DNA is TGTGCCAGCAGCTCTCTAGCGGGAGGGTCACAAGAGACCCAGTTCTTC. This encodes CASSSLAGGSQETQFF.

CDR3 loop: CASSLLGTPGQFF. Written as DNA, the CDR3 is TGTGCCAGCAGTTTATTGGGGACCCCCGGGCAGTTCTTC. The chain combines TRBV28 with TRBJ2-1, with D perhaps being TRBD1 or TRBD2 (5 bases each). The CDR3 is made up of 13 amino acids. Germline CDR1 and CDR2: MDHEN and SYDVKM. V lost 1 base and J 12 bases, leaving 13 bases between the germline ends.

As DNA, the CDR3 is TGTGCCAGCAGCTTACTACAGTATGGCAATGAGCAGTTCTTC. It encodes CASSLLQYGNEQFF. The chain recombines TRBV7-2 with TRBJ2-1; D not certain. This CDR3 spans 14 amino acids. CDR1 is SGHTA, CDR2 FQGNSA, per germline. Trimming shortened V by 2 bases and J by 6 bases, and 11 bases separated the two germline ends.

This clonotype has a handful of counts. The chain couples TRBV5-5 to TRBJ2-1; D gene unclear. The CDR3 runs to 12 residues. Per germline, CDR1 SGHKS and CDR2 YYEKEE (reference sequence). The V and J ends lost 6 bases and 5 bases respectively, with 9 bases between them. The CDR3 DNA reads TGTGCCAGCACCCTAGTAGACAATGAGCAGTTCTTC. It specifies CASTLVDNEQFF.

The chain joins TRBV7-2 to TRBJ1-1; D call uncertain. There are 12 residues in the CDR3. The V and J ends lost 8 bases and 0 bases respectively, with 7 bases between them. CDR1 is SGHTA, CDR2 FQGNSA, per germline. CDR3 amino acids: CASAALNTEAFF. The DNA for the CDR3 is TGTGCCAGCGCGGCTCTGAACACTGAAGCTTTCTTT.

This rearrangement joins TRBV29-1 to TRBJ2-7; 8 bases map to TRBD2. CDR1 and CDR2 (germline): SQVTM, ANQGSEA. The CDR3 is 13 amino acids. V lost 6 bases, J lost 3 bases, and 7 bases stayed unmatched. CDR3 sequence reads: CSVWTGGGYEQYF. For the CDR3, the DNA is TGCAGCGTATGGACGGGAGGGGGCTACGAGCAGTACTTC.

The CDR3 protein is CATSRDPQGDYEQYF. In DNA form, the CDR3 reads TGTGCCACCAGCAGAGATCCACAAGGCGACTACGAGCAGTACTTC. This chain links TRBV15 with TRBJ2-7; D unresolved. V shed 0 bases and J shed 3 bases, with 12 bases lying between them. This CDR3 is 15 amino acids long. The germline gives CDR1 LNHNV, CDR2 YYDKDF (reference sequence).

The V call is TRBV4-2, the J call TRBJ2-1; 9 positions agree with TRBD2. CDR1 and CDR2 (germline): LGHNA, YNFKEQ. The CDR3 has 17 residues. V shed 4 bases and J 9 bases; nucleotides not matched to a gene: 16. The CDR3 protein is CASSRTEVAGVSSEQFF. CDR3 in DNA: TGTGCCAGCAGCCGGACGGAGGTAGCGGGGGTTTCAAGTGAGCAGTTCTTC.

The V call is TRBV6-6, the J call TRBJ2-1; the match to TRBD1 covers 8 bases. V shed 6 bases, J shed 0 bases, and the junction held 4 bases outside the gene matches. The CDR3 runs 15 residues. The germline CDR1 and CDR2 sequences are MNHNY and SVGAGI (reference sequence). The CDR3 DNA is TGTGCCAGCAGGGACACAGGGGGCTCCTACAATGAGCAGTTCTTC. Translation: CASRDTGGSYNEQFF.

The CDR3 sequence: CASSSPDRGNEQFF. Here the CDR3 DNA reads TGTGCCAGCAGTTCCCCGGACAGGGGTAATGAGCAGTTCTTC. V and J are TRBV12-3 or TRBV12-4 and TRBJ2-1; 9 bases agree with TRBD1. The V and J ends lost 4 bases and 7 bases, in that order; junction bases with no gene match: 5. This CDR3 is 14 amino acids long.

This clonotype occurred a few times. The CDR3 DNA is TGTGCCAGCAGCCCCAGAGGACAGGGAGAGACCCAGTACTTC. It encodes CASSPRGQGETQYF. The J gene is TRBJ2-5, the V gene TRBV9; TRBD1 matches 8 bases. J lost 4 bases, V lost 4 bases, and 6 bases had no gene match. This CDR3 region has 14 residues. CDR1 is SGDLS and CDR2 is YYNGEE in the germline V gene.

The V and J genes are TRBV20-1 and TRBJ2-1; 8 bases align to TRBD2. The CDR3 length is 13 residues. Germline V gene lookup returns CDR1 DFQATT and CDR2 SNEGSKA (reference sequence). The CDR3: CRCTTGGAHEQFF. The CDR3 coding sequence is TGCAGATGTACCACCGGGGGGGCACATGAGCAGTTCTTC.

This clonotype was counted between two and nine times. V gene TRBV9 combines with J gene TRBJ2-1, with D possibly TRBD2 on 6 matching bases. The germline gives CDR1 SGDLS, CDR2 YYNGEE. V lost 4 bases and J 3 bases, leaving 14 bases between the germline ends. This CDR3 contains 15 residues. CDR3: CASSFSGAHYNEQFF. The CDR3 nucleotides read TGTGCCAGCAGCTTCTCGGGAGCTCACTACAATGAGCAGTTCTTC. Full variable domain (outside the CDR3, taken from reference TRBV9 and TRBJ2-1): DSGVTQTPKHLITATGQRVTLRCSPRSGDLSVYWYQQSLDQGLQFLIQYYNGEERAKGNILERFSAQQFPDLHSELNLSSLELGDSALYFCASSFSGAHYNEQFFGPGTRLTVL.